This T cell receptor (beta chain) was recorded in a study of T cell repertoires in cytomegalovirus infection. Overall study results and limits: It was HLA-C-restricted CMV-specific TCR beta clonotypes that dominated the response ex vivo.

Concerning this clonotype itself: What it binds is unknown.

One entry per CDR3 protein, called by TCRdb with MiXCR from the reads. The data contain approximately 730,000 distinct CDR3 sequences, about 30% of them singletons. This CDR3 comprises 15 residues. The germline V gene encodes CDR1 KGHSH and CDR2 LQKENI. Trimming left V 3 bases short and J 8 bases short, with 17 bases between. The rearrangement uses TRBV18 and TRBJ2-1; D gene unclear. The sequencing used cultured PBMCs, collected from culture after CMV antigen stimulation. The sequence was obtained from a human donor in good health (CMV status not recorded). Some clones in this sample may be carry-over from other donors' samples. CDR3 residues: CASSPGWAAGDEQFF. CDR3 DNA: TGTGCCAGCTCACCGGGATGGGCCGCCGGTGATGAGCAGTTCTTC.